A selection of T cell receptor beta chains follows, all from one sample in a study of chemoradiotherapy in HPV16-positive cancers. Method: immunoSEQ multiplex PCR; TCRdb's copy keeps in-frame clones and lacks some. The table includes under 35,000 clones, about nine tenths detected once. The source was blood, collected from a patient who underwent chemoradiotherapy. Receptors originate from a human donor with HPV-associated anogenital cancer. Both conserved end residues are part of each CDR3.

cdr3_aa	v_call	j_call
CASSVVGLAGITDTQYF	TRBV2	TRBJ2-3
CASSPRLTDTQYF	TRBV7-9	TRBJ2-3
CASSLTSGGTDTQYF	TRBV7-3	TRBJ2-3
CASSPGTRVPNTEAFF	TRBV11-1	TRBJ1-1
CASSEAGTGTNGYTF	TRBV6-1	TRBJ1-2
CASSRGLDLSSYEQYF	TRBV5-6	TRBJ2-7
CASSLAVSGANVLTF	TRBV5-1	TRBJ2-6
CASSGDRDVYGYTF	TRBV19	TRBJ1-2
CASSGQGGVDTQYF	TRBV12-5	TRBJ2-3
CASSYGTGGLQQYF	TRBV6-5	TRBJ2-5
CATTRGGQTSDTQYF	TRBV10-3	TRBJ2-3
CASGTGEGGNTIYF	TRBV25-1	TRBJ1-3
CSVIKGQEKAFF	TRBV29-1	TRBJ1-1
CASSLGSGQGDEQFF	TRBV5-1	TRBJ2-1
CASTSVVGAAGNTIYF	TRBV11-2	TRBJ1-3
CASRHTGGVGNQPQHF	TRBV5-8	TRBJ1-5
CASSLKAPSGYSYEQYF	TRBV23-1	NA
CASSTRTGTDTQYF	TRBV6-5	TRBJ2-3
CASSLGFNNEQFF	TRBV5-1	TRBJ2-1
CASSPTGISNQPQHF	TRBV28	TRBJ1-5
CASRTSAASGYTF	TRBV28	TRBJ1-2
CASSQDSSAGALNTEAFF	TRBV14	TRBJ1-1
CATTREGVYSPLHF	TRBV6-5	TRBJ1-6
CASSLEPGMNTEAFF	TRBV5-1	TRBJ1-1
CASSSETGYEKLFF	TRBV5-4	TRBJ1-4
CASSLGPLNYGYTF	TRBV11-2	TRBJ1-2
CASSQGRGRTYEQYF	TRBV14	TRBJ2-7
CAISGTGGYTEAFF	TRBV10-3	TRBJ1-1
CASSGQGATEAFF	TRBV7-2	TRBJ1-1
CASSSRGGNYGYTF	TRBV14	TRBJ1-2
CASSYSSTTPQYF	TRBV6-5	TRBJ2-3
CASETGGYEQYF	TRBV6-5	TRBJ2-7
CASSWGQGSNEKLFF	TRBV5-5	TRBJ1-4
CASSKARGMKEDTEAFF	TRBV21-1	TRBJ1-1
CASSQASASGSYEQYF	TRBV4-1	TRBJ2-7
CASSESMGGGTPYEQYF	TRBV10-1	TRBJ2-7
CASRIGREQFF	TRBV6-5	TRBJ2-1
CASSQGGGGGYGYTF	TRBV4-2	TRBJ1-2
CASQKGISVTGELFF	TRBV11-3	TRBJ2-2
CASNRQGSSYNSPLHF	TRBV28	TRBJ1-6
CASSPPSGGNTGELFF	TRBV18	TRBJ2-2
CASSLLGSEGGYTF	TRBV7-9	TRBJ1-2
CASSQGAYTEAFF	TRBV11-2	TRBJ1-1
CSVESGGGYTF	TRBV29-1	TRBJ1-2
CASSLPPGQNPTNEKLFF	TRBV5-6	TRBJ1-4
CASSGRGQKVRSSYEQYF	TRBV28	TRBJ2-7
CASSNRARLSGDTQYF	TRBV5-1	TRBJ2-3
CASSYSEGGYEQYF	TRBV6-6	TRBJ2-7
CASSEDGPADTQYF	TRBV5-1	TRBJ2-3
CAISEGGREETQYF	TRBV10-3	TRBJ2-5
CASSPLGLPSNYGYTF	TRBV28	TRBJ1-2
CASSLGSIGTEAFF	TRBV7-9	TRBJ1-1
CASSPGGQGGEQYF	TRBV7-9	TRBJ2-7
CASSQDRASGRGETQYF	TRBV14	TRBJ2-5
CASSSQYKTAYNSPLHF	TRBV19	TRBJ1-6
CASSVVGNTEAFF	TRBV25-1	TRBJ1-1